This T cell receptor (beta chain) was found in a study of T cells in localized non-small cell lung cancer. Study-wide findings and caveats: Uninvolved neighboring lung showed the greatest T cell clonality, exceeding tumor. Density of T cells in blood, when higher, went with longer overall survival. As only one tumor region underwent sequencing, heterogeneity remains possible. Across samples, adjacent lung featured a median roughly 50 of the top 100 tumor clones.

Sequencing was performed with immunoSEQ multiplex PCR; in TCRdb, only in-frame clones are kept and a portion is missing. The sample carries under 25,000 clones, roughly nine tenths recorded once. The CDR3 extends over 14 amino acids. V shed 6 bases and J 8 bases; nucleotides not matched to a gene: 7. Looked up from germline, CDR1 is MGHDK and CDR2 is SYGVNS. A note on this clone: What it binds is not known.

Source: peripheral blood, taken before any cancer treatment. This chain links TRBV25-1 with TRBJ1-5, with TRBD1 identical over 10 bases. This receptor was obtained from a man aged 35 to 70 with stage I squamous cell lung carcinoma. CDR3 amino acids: CASSEPGQGKPQHF. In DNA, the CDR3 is TGTGCCAGCAGCGAACCGGGACAGGGGAAGCCCCAGCATTTT.